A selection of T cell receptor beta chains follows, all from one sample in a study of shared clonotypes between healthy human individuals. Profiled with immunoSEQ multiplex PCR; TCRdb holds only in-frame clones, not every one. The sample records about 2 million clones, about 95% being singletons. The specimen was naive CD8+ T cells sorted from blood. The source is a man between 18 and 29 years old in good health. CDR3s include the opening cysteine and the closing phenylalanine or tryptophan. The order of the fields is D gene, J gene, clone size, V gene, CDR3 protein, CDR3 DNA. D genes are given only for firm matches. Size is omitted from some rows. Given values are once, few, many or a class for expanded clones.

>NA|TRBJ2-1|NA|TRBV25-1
CASSERRDLDNEQFF
TGTGCCAGCAGTGAACGGAGGGACCTAGACAATGAGCAGTTCTTC
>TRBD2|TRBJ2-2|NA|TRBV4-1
CASSGSGGGGELFF
TGCGCCAGCAGCGGAAGCGGGGGAGGAGGGGAGCTGTTTTTT
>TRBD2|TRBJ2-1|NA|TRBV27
CASSLDSGTYNEQFF
TGTGCCAGCAGTTTAGATAGCGGGACATACAATGAGCAGTTCTTC
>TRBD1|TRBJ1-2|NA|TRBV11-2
CASSPRTGNLGYTF
TGTGCCAGCAGCCCACGGACAGGGAATCTTGGCTACACCTTC
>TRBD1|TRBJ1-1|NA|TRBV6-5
CASIPTGDTEAFF
TGTGCCAGCATACCCACAGGGGACACTGAAGCTTTCTTT
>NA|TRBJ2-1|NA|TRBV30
CAWSVGQGLYNEQFF
TGTGCCTGGAGTGTAGGTCAGGGCTTATACAATGAGCAGTTCTTC
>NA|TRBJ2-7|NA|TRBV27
CATAGTSVSYEQYF
TGTGCCACCGCCGGGACTTCCGTTTCCTACGAGCAGTACTTC
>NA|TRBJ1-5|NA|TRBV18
CASSPLRGGQPQHF
TGTGCCAGCTCACCTTTGAGGGGCGGCCAGCCCCAGCATTTT
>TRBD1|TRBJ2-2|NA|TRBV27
CASSFSSGDRHPGELFF
TGTGCCAGCAGTTTCTCGTCTGGGGACAGGCATCCCGGGGAGCTGTTTTTT
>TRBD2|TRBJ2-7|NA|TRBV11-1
CASSPSGDLSYEQYF
TGTGCCAGCAGCCCTAGCGGGGACCTCTCCTACGAGCAGTACTTC
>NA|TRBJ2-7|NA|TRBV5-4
CASTPFLGTYEQYF
TGTGCCAGCACGCCATTTTTGGGAACCTACGAGCAGTACTTC
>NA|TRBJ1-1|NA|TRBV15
CATSRDLSTGMYTEAFF
TGTGCCACCAGCAGAGATCTATCTACAGGCATGTACACTGAAGCTTTCTTT
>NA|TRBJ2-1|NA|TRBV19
CASSPAGFVNEQFF
TGTGCCAGTAGTCCCGCCGGGTTTGTCAATGAGCAGTTCTTC
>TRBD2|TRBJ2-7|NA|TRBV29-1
CSVEGLAAYEQYF
TGCAGCGTTGAGGGACTAGCGGCCTACGAGCAGTACTTC
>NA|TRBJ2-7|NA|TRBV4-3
CASSQDTSSYEQYF
TGCGCCAGCAGCCAAGATACCTCCTCCTACGAGCAGTACTTC
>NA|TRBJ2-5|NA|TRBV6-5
CASSLGIQETQYF
TGTGCCAGCAGCTTGGGGATCCAAGAGACCCAGTACTTC
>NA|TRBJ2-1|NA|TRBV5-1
CASSLVAGNEQFF
TGCGCCAGCAGCTTGGTCGCTGGGAATGAGCAGTTCTTC
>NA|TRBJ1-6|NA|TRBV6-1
CASSDFTISPLHF
TGTGCCAGCAGTGACTTTACAATTTCACCCCTCCACTTT
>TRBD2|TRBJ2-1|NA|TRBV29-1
CSVEEAGGGTEQFF
TGCAGCGTTGAAGAGGCGGGAGGGGGCACTGAGCAGTTCTTC
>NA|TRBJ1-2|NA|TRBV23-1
CARCVGNIRYYGYTF
TGCGCCAGGTGTGTCGGGAACATCCGCTACTATGGCTACACCTTC
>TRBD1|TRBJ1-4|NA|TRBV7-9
CASSPRTGTEEKLFF
TGTGCCAGCAGCCCCCGGACAGGCACGGAGGAAAAACTGTTTTTT
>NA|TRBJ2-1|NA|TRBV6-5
CASSYGTYNEQFF
TGTGCCAGCAGTTATGGGACCTACAATGAGCAGTTCTTC
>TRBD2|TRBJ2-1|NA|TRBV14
CASSPRPGGGHYNEQFF
TGTGCCAGCAGCCCCCGCCCTGGCGGGGGGCACTACAATGAGCAGTTCTTC
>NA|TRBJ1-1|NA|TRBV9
CASSVLAGNTEAFF
TGTGCCAGCAGCGTCTTAGCGGGGAACACTGAAGCTTTCTTT
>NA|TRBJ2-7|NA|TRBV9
CASSPPRDYEQYF
TGTGCCAGCAGCCCCCCGAGAGACTACGAGCAGTACTTC
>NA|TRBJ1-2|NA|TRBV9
CASSPNTGDLANYGYTF
TGTGCCAGCAGCCCTAACACGGGTGACTTAGCTAACTATGGCTACACCTTC
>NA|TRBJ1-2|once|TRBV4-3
CASSQDRKQGLWYGYTF
TGCGCCAGCAGCCAAGATAGGAAGCAGGGCCTTTGGTATGGCTACACCTTC
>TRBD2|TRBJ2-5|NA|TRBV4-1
CASSQGGGETQYF
TGCGCCAGCAGCCAAGGCGGGGGGGAGACCCAGTACTTC
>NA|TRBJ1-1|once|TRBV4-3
CASSQDEGVGTEAFF
TGCGCCAGCAGCCAAGATGAAGGGGTCGGCACTGAAGCTTTCTTT
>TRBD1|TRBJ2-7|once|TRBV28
CASSSPGQDPYEQYF
TGTGCCAGCAGTTCGCCGGGACAGGACCCCTACGAGCAGTACTTC
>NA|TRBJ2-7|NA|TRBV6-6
CASRTWGEQYF
TGTGCCAGCAGGACCTGGGGGGAGCAGTACTTC
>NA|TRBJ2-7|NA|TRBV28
CVSGGGPYEQYF
TGTGTCTCAGGGGGGGGCCCCTACGAGCAGTACTTC
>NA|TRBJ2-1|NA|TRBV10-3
CAISDPGGGSYNEQFF
TGTGCCATCAGTGACCCAGGGGGCGGGAGCTACAATGAGCAGTTCTTC
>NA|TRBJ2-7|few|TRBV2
CASRLNRVEQYF
TGTGCCAGCAGACTAAACAGGGTGGAGCAGTACTTC
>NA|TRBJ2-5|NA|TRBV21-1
CASSAHRGEVAQETQYF
TGTGCCAGCAGCGCCCACAGGGGAGAGGTTGCACAAGAGACCCAGTACTTC
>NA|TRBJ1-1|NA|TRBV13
CASSLSPGWGTTEAFF
TGTGCCAGCAGCTTATCTCCTGGCTGGGGGACCACTGAAGCTTTCTTT
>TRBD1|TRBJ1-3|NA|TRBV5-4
CAIGGQGPNTIYF
TGTGCCATCGGCGGACAGGGGCCAAACACCATATATTTT